This record covers a single T cell receptor (beta chain). This clonotype came up a few times. Its antigen has not been determined. Per-base quality was not reported, and no clone a single base away is much larger than it. The sample belongs to a study of blood T cells in healthy people across ages (dated by TCRdb to about 2015). About the investigation overall: Template switching captured roughly one uniquely barcoded TCR beta cDNA molecule per two T cells in model experiments. Age-related changes in TCR beta repertoire diversity were measured in the study by deep sequencing normalized with unique cDNA molecular identifiers. For two donors (one aged 18 to 30 and one aged 80 or older), the study analyzed two additional independent replicas of 1 million unique cDNA reads from the same blood draw. Donors were grouped into four age groups: young (average about 15 years), middle-aged (over 35), aged (over 55) and long-lived (82). To avoid experimental bias, donors of different ages were spread randomly across the sequencing lanes.

Study-wide findings and limitations: The CMV infection status of donors was not known, potentially confounding age-related changes in expanded clonotypes. Bulk unsorted PBMC profiling prevented conclusive comparison of naive and antigen-experienced compartments. Observed TCR beta diversity per million T cells fell roughly linearly with age, and a significant reduction was already apparent by age roughly 40. Compared with the aged group, more naive CD4+ T cells, fewer expanded clones and increased TCR diversity were shown by the long-lived group, suggesting age selection. Estimates of total diversity based on one million sequenced T cells were regarded as lower bounds and as underestimates. The percentage of naive T cells measured by flow cytometry correlated strongly with observed TCR beta diversity.

Libraries were constructed by 5' RACE. Sequencing was carried out with an Illumina HiSeq 2500. The second PCR ran for roughly 7 to 12 cycles and used a J-beta primer mix along with a sample-barcoded 5' primer. A template-switch 5' adaptor carrying 12 random nucleotides introduced a unique molecular identifier onto each TCR beta cDNA molecule. At least 2.5 million CDR3-containing paired-end reads were obtained from each sample. First-strand cDNA synthesis was performed from all RNA using the Mint cDNA synthesis kit, with priming by a TRBC-specific oligonucleotide. After uracil-DNA glycosylase treatment, a first 18-cycle PCR used universal primers M1SS and BC2_uni_R on all cDNA. The paper's data handling went like this. For normalization, 1 million high-quality reads, each with a distinct molecular identifier, were randomly selected from each sample. Instead of being binned into consensus sequences, reads with shared molecular identifiers were discarded. MiTCR, run with a Q25 quality threshold and the strictest error-elimination algorithm, handled CDR3 identification, clonotype clustering and error correction. Lower-bound total TCR beta diversity was estimated with a nonparametric unseen species model using Euler transformation. TCRdb trimmed the raw reads at Q25, called clones with MiXCR and kept productive beta chains. Every CDR3 protein is listed once, alongside the most common genes and DNA of its rows. The V and J calls follow TCRdb's processing rather than the paper's. For this sample there are approximately 770,000 distinct CDR3 sequences; over 45% appear just once. Together, the top ten hold roughly 22% of the sample.

The donors were some 39 Caucasian individuals from Russia, aged roughly 6 to 100 years, who were systemically healthy. Each donor gave 8 to 10 milliliters of peripheral blood, collected into EDTA-treated Vacutainer tubes. Ficoll-Paque density-gradient centrifugation was used to isolate PBMCs, with at least 7 million per sample. Trizol reagent was used to extract total RNA from the PBMCs, yielding at least 6 micrograms per sample. For every donor, flow cytometry on a PBMC aliquot measured the percentage of naive CD45RAhigh/CD27high T cells. The TCR originated in a man aged 25-40 years in good health. The sample consisted of blood.

The CDR3 is CSARDPPGVGDNEQFF. Read as DNA, the sequence is TGCAGTGCTAGAGATCCCCCCGGGGTGGGGGACAATGAGCAGTTCTTC. This chain joins TRBV20-1 to TRBJ2-1; the D element might be TRBD1 or TRBD2, as each aligns at 5 bases. From the cysteine up to the phenylalanine, the CDR3 has a length of 16 residues. The CDR3 DNA has 48 bases and is translated from base 1. CDR1 and CDR2, looked up from the germline V gene (reference sequence), are DFQATT and SNEGSKA. Cut back by 0 bases and 5 bases, the V and J ends lie 17 bases apart.